A single sample is the source of the 2 T cell receptor beta chains below, sequenced in a study of shared clonotypes between healthy human individuals. The table came from immunoSEQ multiplex PCR; TCRdb's copy has only in-frame clones and leaves some out. The sample consists of about 2.1 million clones, about 93% of them appearing once. Naive CD8 cells lacked CD45RO and underwent positive selection for CCR7, leaving out terminally differentiated effector memory CD45RA+ cells. Sequences were obtained from naive CD8+ T cells from PBMCs. All receptors come from a man between 18 and 35 years old in good health. Some clones in this sample may be carry-over from other donors' samples.

The chain joins TRBV7-2 to TRBJ2-1; 8 bases are shared with TRBD2. Looked up from germline, CDR1 is SGHTA and CDR2 is FQGNSA. With V trimmed by 4 bases and J by 9 bases, 2 bases remained unmatched. This CDR3 comprises 12 residues. Here the CDR3 reads CASSYRGGEQFF. CDR3 coding DNA: TGTGCCAGCAGCTATCGGGGGGGTGAGCAGTTCTTC.

This clone was recorded once. The genes are TRBV6-1 and TRBJ2-7; 8 nucleotides line up with TRBD2. Germline loops: CDR1 MNHNS, CDR2 SASEGT. V trimming: 2 bases; J trimming: 4 bases; junction bases outside the gene matches: 10. The CDR3 totals 16 residues. The CDR3, as DNA: TGTGCCAGCAGTGAAATCGGAGCTAGCGGGTGGTACGAGCAGTACTTC. Translation: CASSEIGASGWYEQYF.